This T cell receptor beta chain was sequenced for a study of response to subunit inactivated influenza vaccine (dated by TCRdb to 2016 to 2019). Context from the whole study: To follow how T cells responded to a trivalent subunit inactivated influenza vaccine, the researchers relied on deep quantitative profiling of the T cell receptor repertoire. The full study reports these points: The authors suggested that each seasonal influenza vaccination may recruit only a limited number of new T cells.

Libraries were made using RT-PCR. The listed sequencing device is Illumina HiSeq 2500. The public sequencing data were trimmed at Q25 with fastp and processed into clonotypes with MiXCR by TCRdb, which kept only in-frame beta chains. Merged by CDR3 protein, the rows form single entries marked with the most common genes and DNA. The sample table lists a few hundred thousand distinct CDR3 sequences, 20% to 25% of them with a count of one. The ten largest clones represent approximately 10% of the sample. A note on this clonotype: This clone's antigen is unknown. This CDR3 fails to terminate in the conserved phenylalanine or tryptophan, so it likely reflects a read error. The DNA is left out, because the CDR3 cannot be placed on it with certainty; the CDR3 is given as TCRdb lists it.

The CDR1 and CDR2 encoded by the germline V gene are SGHDT and YYEEEE. The CDR3 has 13 residues if both end residues are counted. The clonotype was recovered from a man aged 50 to 69 who received an inactivated influenza vaccine. Donor details come from another sample of the same person, matched by shared clones. The chain joins TRBV5-6 to TRBJ1-1; the table's D call, TRBD1, was not checked against the DNA. The starting material was PBMCs from blood, obtained approximately 20 months after vaccination. Here the CDR3 is given as CASSPRGITEALL.